These T cell receptor beta chains were read from a single sample in a study of blood T cell repertoires in COVID-19. Measured with immunoSEQ multiplex PCR; TCRdb has only the in-frame clones, and not every one. The sample lists approximately 150,000 clones, 79% occurring once. The sequenced sample was peripheral blood. The receptor set was obtained from an older woman with COVID-19, enrolled during active disease. The CDR3 runs from the conserved cysteine through the conserved F or W.

cdr3_aa: CASSRRTGPNTEAFF; v_call: TRBV14; j_call: TRBJ1-1
cdr3_aa: CSVVNPSFLGGGYTF; v_call: TRBV29-1; j_call: TRBJ1-2
cdr3_aa: CASSLTENTEAFF; v_call: TRBV6-4; j_call: TRBJ1-1
cdr3_aa: CASSTTGTGGAGETQYF; v_call: TRBV19; j_call: TRBJ2-5
cdr3_aa: CASSLRGLANNEQFF; v_call: TRBV11-3; j_call: TRBJ2-1
cdr3_aa: CASKSEASAYNEQFF; v_call: TRBV9; j_call: TRBJ2-1
cdr3_aa: CAISNTDTQYF; v_call: TRBV10-3; j_call: TRBJ2-3
cdr3_aa: CASSPTRLAGVEQYF; v_call: TRBV6-5; j_call: TRBJ2-7
cdr3_aa: CSASPEAFGETQYF; v_call: TRBV20-1; j_call: TRBJ2-5
cdr3_aa: CASREVTGGSGYTF; v_call: TRBV19; j_call: TRBJ1-2
cdr3_aa: CASSERRGLDEQFF; v_call: TRBV10-2; j_call: TRBJ2-1
cdr3_aa: CASSLLGTGADEQFF; v_call: TRBV28; j_call: TRBJ2-1
cdr3_aa: CATSLPQGQDIQYF; v_call: TRBV2; j_call: TRBJ2-4
cdr3_aa: CASRGASGGRDEQFF; v_call: TRBV2; j_call: TRBJ2-1
cdr3_aa: CASSQRSGGAVSYNEQFF; v_call: TRBV6-6; j_call: TRBJ2-1
cdr3_aa: CASSPESSYNSPLHF; v_call: TRBV5-1; j_call: TRBJ1-6
cdr3_aa: CSASRPGLAGSYEQYF; v_call: TRBV20-1; j_call: TRBJ2-7
cdr3_aa: CASSSGYGYTF; v_call: TRBV5-1; j_call: TRBJ1-2
cdr3_aa: CASSYWPGEYGYTF; v_call: TRBV6-2/TRBV6-3; j_call: TRBJ1-2
cdr3_aa: CASSSGTGTGGGEAFF; v_call: TRBV7-3; j_call: TRBJ1-1
cdr3_aa: CASSYSTQAKGYTF; v_call: TRBV6-5; j_call: TRBJ1-2
cdr3_aa: CASSGAANRGANVLTF; v_call: TRBV25-1; j_call: TRBJ2-6
cdr3_aa: CASRHKGSLNNEQFF; v_call: TRBV27; j_call: TRBJ2-1
cdr3_aa: CASSGDYNTGELFF; v_call: TRBV6-2/TRBV6-3; j_call: TRBJ2-2
cdr3_aa: CASSQGLAGGTGELFF; v_call: TRBV27; j_call: TRBJ2-2
cdr3_aa: CASNDRGNTEAFF; v_call: TRBV19; j_call: TRBJ1-1
cdr3_aa: CASSVVNSPPPGELFF; v_call: TRBV9; j_call: TRBJ2-2
cdr3_aa: CASSSHSGAGANVLTF; v_call: TRBV7-3; j_call: TRBJ2-6
cdr3_aa: CSVKKGDSGNTEAFF; v_call: TRBV29-1; j_call: TRBJ1-1
cdr3_aa: CAISERQTSSGNTIYF; v_call: TRBV10-3; j_call: TRBJ1-3
cdr3_aa: CASSLSGTSYEQYF; v_call: TRBV3-1/TRBV3-2; j_call: TRBJ2-7
cdr3_aa: CASSYSTSGGGEQFF; v_call: TRBV6-5; j_call: TRBJ2-1
cdr3_aa: CASSRGDPTNEQFF; v_call: TRBV6-5; j_call: TRBJ2-1
cdr3_aa: CASSLAPGETQYF; v_call: TRBV5-1; j_call: TRBJ2-5
cdr3_aa: CASSLGSGSNIETQYF; v_call: TRBV7-2; j_call: TRBJ2-5